This T cell receptor (beta chain) derives from a study of beta chain features in type 1 diabetes. Overall study context: Across the samples, roughly 99 million sorted cells were examined in total. General study findings and limits: Possibly, sequencing cDNA over-represented cells that had high TCR expression levels.

What was sequenced were expressed TCRB transcripts, since all of the isolated RNA had been reverse transcribed. The data were produced by immunoSEQ multiplex PCR, yet TCRdb's version contains in-frame clones alone and is incomplete. The table includes about 260,000 clones, 68% detected once. A word on this clone: Its matching antigen is unknown.

The CDR3 contains 11 residues. Germline CDR1 is SQVTM and CDR2 is ANQGSEA. V lost 6 bases to trimming and J lost 8 bases, with 13 bases between them. The source material was naive CD4+ T cells from blood. This clonotype was sampled from a man younger than 40 in good health. The rearrangement links TRBV29-1 to TRBJ1-2; the D gene is possibly TRBD1 (6 bases). This chain's CDR3 is CSVQGFEGYTF. The CDR3 DNA reads TGCAGCGTCCAGGGGTTTGAAGGCTACACCTTC.